The 21 T cell receptor beta chains below come from one sample, sequenced in a study of blood T cell repertoires in COVID-19. Method: immunoSEQ multiplex PCR; TCRdb's copy keeps in-frame clones and lacks some. The sample contains tens of thousands of clones, 65% to 90% of which appear only once. Sequences were obtained from peripheral blood. The receptors here all came from a man in his forties or fifties with acute or convalescent COVID-19.

The V and J genes are TRBV30 and TRBJ1-3; the D gene is possibly TRBD1 (6 bases). CDR3 length: 14 amino acids. The ends were cut back, 2 bases at V and 2 bases at J, with 10 bases in the middle. The V gene's germline CDR1 is GTSNPN and CDR2 SVGIG (reference sequence). In DNA form, the CDR3 reads TGTGCCTGGAGTTTCGGACAGCCTGGAAACACCATATATTTT. Translation: CAWSFGQPGNTIYF.

The chain links TRBV9 to TRBJ1-2; the D gene is possibly TRBD1 (6 bases). Germline-derived CDR1 and CDR2 are SGDLS and YYNGEE. The V gene lost 3 bases and the J gene lost 0 bases, with 12 bases spanning the gap. This CDR3 is 15 amino acids long. The CDR3 reads CASSGGQRSNYGYTF. Written as DNA, the CDR3 is TGTGCCAGCAGCGGAGGACAGCGATCTAACTATGGCTACACCTTC.

Only a few counts were recorded for this clone. The chain joins TRBV6-1 to TRBJ1-6; D ambiguous. The germline CDR1 and CDR2 sequences are MNHNS and SASEGT. V lost 4 bases, J lost 1 base, and 11 bases lay in between. This CDR3 spans 16 amino acids. CDR3 in amino acids: CASSAPERSYNSPLHF. The CDR3 DNA is TGTGCCAGCAGTGCCCCCGAACGGTCCTATAATTCACCCCTCCACTTT.

This clone was recorded only once. This sequence joins TRBV7-7 and TRBJ2-7, with D perhaps TRBD1 (6 bases). This CDR3 region has 13 residues. Trimming took off 4 bases at V and 4 bases at J, with 11 bases between the two ends. Germline CDR1 is SSHAT and CDR2 is FNYEAQ (reference sequence). DNA of the CDR3: TGTGCCAGCAGCTACAATACAGGGTACGAGCAGTACTTC. Amino acids: CASSYNTGYEQYF.

This clone occurred a few times. This sequence joins TRBV18 and TRBJ1-1, with a possible D match to TRBD1 (6 bases). The CDR3 extends over 12 amino acids. From germline, CDR1 is KGHSH and CDR2 LQKENI. V was cut by 3 bases and J by 8 bases, with 10 bases left in between. The CDR3 region has the DNA TGTGCCAGCTCACCCACGGACAGAGAAGCTTTCTTT. This gives the protein CASSPTDREAFF.

The gene calls are TRBV5-6 and TRBJ2-1; TRBD2 agrees at 7 bases. The CDR3 spans 13 residues. The germline V gene has CDR1 SGHDT and CDR2 YYEEEE. The junction had 2 bases not matched to a gene; V was cut back by 1 base and J by 7 bases. The CDR3 sequence is CASSLRGVNEQFF. CDR3 DNA sequence: TGTGCCAGCAGCTTGCGGGGGGTAAATGAGCAGTTCTTC. Supplemented by reference TRBV5-6 and TRBJ2-1, the full variable domain reads DAGVTQSPTHLIKTRGQQVTLRCSPKSGHDTVSWYQQALGQGPQFIFQYYEEEERQRGNFPDRFSGHQFPNYSSELNVNALLLGDSALYLCASSLRGVNEQFFGPGTRLTVL.

The chain recombines TRBV30 with TRBJ1-1, with TRBD1 matching over 7 bases. The CDR3 has 13 amino acids. The germline gives CDR1 GTSNPN, CDR2 SVGIG (reference sequence). Germline trimming cut 3 bases from V and 4 bases from J; bases unmatched to any gene: 5. CDR3: CAWRQGPRTEAFF. The CDR3, as DNA: TGTGCCTGGAGACAGGGGCCTCGCACTGAAGCTTTCTTT.

The chain combines TRBV7-2 with TRBJ1-2; 7 bases agree with TRBD1. Germline CDR1 reads SGHTA; CDR2 reads FQGNSA. With V trimmed by 5 bases and J by 7 bases, 10 bases remained unmatched. This CDR3 is 14 amino acids long. The CDR3 is CASSVQGVVGGYTF. The CDR3 bases are TGTGCCAGCAGCGTCCAGGGGGTAGTCGGTGGCTACACCTTC.

The chain links TRBV4-1 to TRBJ2-5, with D unclear. The CDR3 runs to 13 residues. Germline loops: CDR1 MGHRA, CDR2 YSYEKL. Trimming took 8 bases from V and 5 from J, leaving 15 bases between them. CDR3 sequence: CASGTAGPETQYF. CDR3 DNA: TGCGCCAGCGGTACAGCTGGGCCGGAGACCCAGTACTTC.

The chain couples TRBV24-1 to TRBJ2-7; D remains unclear. Trimming removed 1 base from V and 6 bases from J, with 9 bases in between. This CDR3 has 13 amino acids. Germline values: CDR1 KGHDR, CDR2 SFDVKD. The CDR3 is CATSDLAQREQYF. Here the CDR3 DNA reads TGTGCCACCAGTGATTTAGCGCAACGCGAGCAGTACTTC.

This clone was picked up a small number of times. CDR3 region: CASSPSAGPEETQYF. CDR3 sequence (DNA): TGCGCCAGCAGCCCCTCGGCGGGACCGGAAGAGACCCAGTACTTC. The chain uses TRBV5-1 and TRBJ2-5, with D possibly TRBD2 on 6 matching bases. Trimming cost V 4 bases and J 3 bases, with 16 bases left between them. This CDR3 is 15 amino acids long. The germline V gene has CDR1 SGHRS and CDR2 YFSETQ.

This chain links TRBV6-5 with TRBJ1-6, with a tentative D call TRBD1 (6 bases). The length of the CDR3 is 15 residues. Germline V CDR1 and CDR2: MNHEY, SVGAGI. Trimming shortened V by 10 bases and J by 6 bases, and 19 bases separated the two germline ends. CDR3 protein: CATLEGGGSNSPLHF. The DNA for the CDR3 is TGTGCCACCCTAGAGGGGGGGGGTAGTAATTCACCCCTCCACTTT.

The rearrangement links TRBV20-1 to TRBJ2-3; no definite D call. The CDR3 is 10 residues long. Germline loops: CDR1 DFQATT, CDR2 SNEGSKA (reference sequence). The ends were cut back, 3 bases at V and 6 bases at J, with 4 bases in the middle. CDR3 protein: CSASSDTQYF. Here the CDR3 DNA reads TGCAGTGCTAGTTCGGATACGCAGTATTTT.

V is TRBV11-1 and J is TRBJ2-5, with D perhaps matching TRBD1 (5 bases). Per the germline V gene, CDR1 is SGHAT and CDR2 is FQDESV (reference sequence). The ends were cut back, 5 bases at V and 2 bases at J, with 18 bases in the middle. The CDR3 consists of 16 residues. CDR3 nucleotide sequence: TGTGCCAGCAGCCCGAGTACAGGTCACCTACAAGAGACCCAGTACTTC. Its translation: CASSPSTGHLQETQYF.

The CDR3 reads CASSPGQGNSNQPQHF. In nucleotides, the CDR3 is TGTGCCAGTAGCCCCGGACAGGGCAATAGCAATCAGCCCCAGCATTTT. This chain joins TRBV19 and TRBJ1-5; TRBD1 aligns across 8 bases. J was trimmed by 0 bases and V by 6 bases; bases with no gene match: 7. The CDR3 has 16 residues. Germline lookup yields CDR1 LNHDA and CDR2 SQIVND (reference sequence).

CDR3 in DNA: TGCGCCAGCGTACTACAGAACACCGGGGAGCTGTTTTTT. Amino acids: CASVLQNTGELFF. The chain links TRBV5-1 to TRBJ2-2; D is unclear. Between the trimmed V and J ends, which lost 7 bases and 1 base, there was a span of 8 bases. The CDR3 is 13 residues long. The germline CDR1 and CDR2 sequences are SGHRS and YFSETQ.

The chain links TRBV5-6 to TRBJ1-6; D is perhaps TRBD1 (6 bases). Per germline, CDR1 SGHDT and CDR2 YYEEEE. Trimming removed 2 bases at V and 8 bases at J, with 20 bases between. This CDR3 contains 17 residues. CDR3 in amino acids: CASSLRALTGGYSPLHF. The DNA of the CDR3 is TGTGCCAGCAGCTTAAGGGCCTTGACAGGCGGCTATTCACCCCTCCACTTT.

This chain joins TRBV6-5 and TRBJ1-5, with a possible D match to TRBD1 (5 bases). Germline V gene data show CDR1 as MNHEY and CDR2 as SVGAGI. V was trimmed by 6 bases and J by 5 bases, leaving 17 bases between them. The CDR3 consists of 15 residues. The CDR3 protein is CASRGLGTGDQPQHF. DNA of the CDR3: TGTGCCAGCAGGGGGTTGGGCACGGGGGATCAGCCCCAGCATTTT.

J is TRBJ2-5 and V is TRBV4-1; D call uncertain. CDR1 is MGHRA and CDR2 is YSYEKL in the germline V gene. This CDR3 comprises 14 residues. Trimming pared 0 bases from V and 4 bases from J, leaving 9 bases between. This chain's CDR3 is CASSQDTRGETQYF. CDR3 nucleotide sequence: TGCGCCAGCAGCCAAGATACCAGAGGAGAGACCCAGTACTTC.

The chain has TRBV10-3 and TRBJ2-3, with D possibly TRBD2 on 7 matching bases. V was trimmed by 11 bases and J by 1 base, leaving 16 bases between them. The germline V gene encodes CDR1 ENHRY and CDR2 SYGVKD. The CDR3 spans 14 residues. This chain's CDR3 is CAAGGTRGTDTQYF. The CDR3 bases are TGTGCCGCCGGGGGGACAAGGGGCACAGATACGCAGTATTTT.

The chain employs TRBV4-2 and TRBJ2-1; 10 nucleotides line up with TRBD2. This CDR3 contains 16 residues. Germline lookup yields CDR1 LGHNA and CDR2 YNFKEQ. The trim removed 1 base at V and 4 bases at J, leaving 4 bases unmatched. The CDR3 DNA is TGTGCCAGCAGCCAAGGAACTAGCGGGGAGTACAATGAGCAGTTCTTC. It codes for CASSQGTSGEYNEQFF.